What follows is one T cell receptor beta chain and its context. The CDR3 has 15 residues. V lost 8 bases to trimming and J lost 7 bases; unmatched junction nucleotides: 9. Germline loops: CDR1 MRHNA, CDR2 SNTAGT. The data were obtained in a study of blood T cell repertoires in COVID-19. Study information: Samples taken during acute and convalescent COVID-19 were collected in the United States, Italy and Spain. PBMCs, B-cell-depleted T cells, or T cells provided the cDNA or gDNA that made up the material.

Authors' analysis steps: Amplification of reference gene primers provided the estimated nucleated cell counts. TCRdb keeps only in-frame clones here, not all; method: immunoSEQ multiplex PCR. V and J calls and clone size are copied from that table; D and trimming were computed from the DNA. This sample has some 50,000 clones, with roughly 88% found just once. Material for sequencing was peripheral blood. The TCR sequence derives from an elderly man with acute or convalescent COVID-19. The V gene is TRBV6-4, the J gene TRBJ1-5; TRBD1 matches 12 bases. The chain's CDR3 is CASPGTGGVRQPQHF. The CDR3 DNA is TGTGCCAGCCCGGGGACAGGGGGCGTTAGGCAGCCCCAGCATTTT.